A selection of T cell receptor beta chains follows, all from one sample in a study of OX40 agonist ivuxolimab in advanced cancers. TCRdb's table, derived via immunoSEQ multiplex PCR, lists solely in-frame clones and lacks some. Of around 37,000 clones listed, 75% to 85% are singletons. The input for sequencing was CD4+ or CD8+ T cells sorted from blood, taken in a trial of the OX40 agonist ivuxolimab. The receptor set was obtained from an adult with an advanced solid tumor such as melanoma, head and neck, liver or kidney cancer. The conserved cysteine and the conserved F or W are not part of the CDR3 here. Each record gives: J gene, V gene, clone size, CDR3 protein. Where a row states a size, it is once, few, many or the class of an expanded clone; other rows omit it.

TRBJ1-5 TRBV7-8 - ASSWRTGGQPQH
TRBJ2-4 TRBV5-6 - ASSTRQGTNIQY
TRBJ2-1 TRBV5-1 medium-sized ASRQGNHPSSYNEQF
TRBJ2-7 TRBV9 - ASSVFRDSPYEQY
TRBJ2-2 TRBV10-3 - AINSATSRRGAV
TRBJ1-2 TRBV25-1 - ASSGNYQNRGRRGYT
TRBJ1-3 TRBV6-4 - ASSELGFDSGNTIY
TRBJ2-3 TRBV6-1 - ASSEGLAGHTDTQY
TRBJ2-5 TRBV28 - ASSLSGGPGETQY
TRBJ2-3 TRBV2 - ADNHWLATQEGTDTQY
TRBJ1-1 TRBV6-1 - ASSLRQGVNTEAF
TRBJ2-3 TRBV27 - ASSRDYGTDTQY
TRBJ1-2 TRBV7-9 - ASSPPDRYHGYT
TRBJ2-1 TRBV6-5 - ASSYNREGRNEQF
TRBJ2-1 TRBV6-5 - ASSLGASNEQF
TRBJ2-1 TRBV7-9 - ASSLPWDSGTGVDNEQF
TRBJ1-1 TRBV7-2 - ASSLEALRLNTEAF
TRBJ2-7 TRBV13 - ASSSRDSHEQY
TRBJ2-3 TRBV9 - ASSVRQGSTDTQY
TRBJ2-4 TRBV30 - ALRAGGDIQY
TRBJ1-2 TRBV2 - ASRTGWGRGYGYT
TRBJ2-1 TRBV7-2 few ASSPLGTSFQSSYNEQF
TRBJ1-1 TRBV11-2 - ASSLVLTAGEHTEAF
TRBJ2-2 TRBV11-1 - ASSLAPGQGNTGELF
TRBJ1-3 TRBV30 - AWSVSGLSGNTIY
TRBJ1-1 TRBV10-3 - AISEGRGTEAF
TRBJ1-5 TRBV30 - AWSVGPNQPQH